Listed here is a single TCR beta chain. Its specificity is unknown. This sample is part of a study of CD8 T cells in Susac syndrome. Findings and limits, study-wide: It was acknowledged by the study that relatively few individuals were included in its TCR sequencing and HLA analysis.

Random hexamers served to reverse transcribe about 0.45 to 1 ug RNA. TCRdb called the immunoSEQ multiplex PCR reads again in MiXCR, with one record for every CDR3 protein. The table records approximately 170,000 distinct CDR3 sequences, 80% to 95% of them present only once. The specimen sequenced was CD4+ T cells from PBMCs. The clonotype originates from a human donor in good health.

The CDR3: CASSQDKGIWREKLFF. CDR3 DNA sequence: TGTGCCAGCAGCCAAGATAAGGGGATTTGGCGGGAAAAACTGTTTTTT. The rearrangement links TRBV14 to TRBJ1-4; tentatively, D is TRBD1 (5 bases). The germline gives CDR1 SGHDN, CDR2 FVKESK. The V end lost 0 bases, the J end lost 8 bases, and 16 bases lay between the germline ends. CDR3 length equals 16 residues.